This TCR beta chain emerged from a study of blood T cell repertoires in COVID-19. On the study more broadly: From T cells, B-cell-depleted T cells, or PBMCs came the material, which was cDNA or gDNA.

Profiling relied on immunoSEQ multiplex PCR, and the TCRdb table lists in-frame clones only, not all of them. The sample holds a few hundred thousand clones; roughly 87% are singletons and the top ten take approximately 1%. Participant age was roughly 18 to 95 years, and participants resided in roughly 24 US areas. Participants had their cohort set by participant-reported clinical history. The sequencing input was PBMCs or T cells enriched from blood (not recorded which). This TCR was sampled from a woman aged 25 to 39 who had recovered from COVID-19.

The CDR3: CASSESLGDNYEQYF. CDR3 coding DNA: TGTGCCAGCAGTGAATCTTTAGGGGACAACTACGAGCAGTACTTC. The chain links TRBV2 to TRBJ2-7; D is possibly TRBD1 (6 bases). The V end was cut by 2 bases, the J end by 3 bases, with 14 bases between. The CDR3 covers 15 residues. The V gene's germline CDR1 is SNHLY and CDR2 FYNNEI.